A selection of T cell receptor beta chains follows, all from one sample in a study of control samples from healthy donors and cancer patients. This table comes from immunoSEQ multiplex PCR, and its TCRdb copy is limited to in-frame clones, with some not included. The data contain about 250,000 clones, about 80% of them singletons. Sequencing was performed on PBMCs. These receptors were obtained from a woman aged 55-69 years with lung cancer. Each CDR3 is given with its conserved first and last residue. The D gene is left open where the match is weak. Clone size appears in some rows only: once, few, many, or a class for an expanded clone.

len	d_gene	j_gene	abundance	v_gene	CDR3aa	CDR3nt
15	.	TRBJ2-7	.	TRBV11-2	CASRQPGRHRTEQYF	TGTGCCAGCCGGCAACCAGGCCGGCATCGTACCGAGCAGTACTTC
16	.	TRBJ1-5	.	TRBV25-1	CASSGLSYEGNQPQHF	TGTGCCAGCAGTGGACTATCATACGAGGGCAATCAGCCCCAGCATTTT
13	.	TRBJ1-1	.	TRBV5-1	CASSLSLNTEAFF	TGCGCCAGCAGCTTGTCCCTTAACACTGAAGCTTTCTTT
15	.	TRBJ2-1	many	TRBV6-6	CASSYLGEAYNEQFF	TGTGCCAGCAGTTACTTGGGGGAGGCATACAATGAGCAGTTCTTC
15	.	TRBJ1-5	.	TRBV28	CASTAVGESNQPQHF	TGTGCCAGCACCGCGGTGGGGGAGTCCAATCAGCCCCAGCATTTT
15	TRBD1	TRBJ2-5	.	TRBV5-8	CASLGHRGPQETQYF	TGTGCCAGTTTAGGGCACAGGGGCCCCCAAGAGACCCAGTACTTC
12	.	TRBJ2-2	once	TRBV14	CASSLYSGELFF	TGTGCCAGCAGCCTTTACTCCGGGGAGCTGTTTTTT
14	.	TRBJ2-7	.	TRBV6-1	CASSEGGLAYEQYF	TGTGCCAGCAGTGAAGGCGGGCTGGCCTACGAGCAGTACTTC
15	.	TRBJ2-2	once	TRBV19	CASRVGPSGTGELFF	TGTGCCAGTAGGGTAGGACCGTCCGGGACCGGGGAGCTGTTTTTT
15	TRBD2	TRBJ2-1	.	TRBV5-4	CASSLVSGSGGEQFF	TGTGCCAGCAGCTTGGTTAGCGGGAGTGGGGGTGAGCAGTTCTTC
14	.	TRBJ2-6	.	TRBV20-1	CSASVPGGANVLTF	TGCAGTGCTAGTGTACCAGGAGGGGCCAACGTCCTGACTTTC
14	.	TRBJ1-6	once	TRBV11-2	CASSSQGSGSPLHF	TGTGCCAGCAGCTCACAGGGTAGTGGTTCACCCCTCCACTTT
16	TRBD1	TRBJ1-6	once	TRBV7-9	CASSHGTGTMGSPLHF	TGTGCCAGCAGCCATGGGACAGGGACAATGGGTTCACCCCTCCACTTT
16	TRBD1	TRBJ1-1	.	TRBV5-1	CASSFLTGGRSTEAFF	TGCGCCAGCAGCTTCTTGACAGGGGGCAGGAGCACTGAAGCTTTCTTT
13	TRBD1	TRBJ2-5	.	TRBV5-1	CASNRGEGETQYF	TGCGCCAGCAACAGGGGCGAAGGGGAGACCCAGTACTTC
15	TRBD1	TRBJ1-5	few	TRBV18	CASSQQDRGGQPQHF	TGTGCCAGCTCACAACAAGACAGGGGTGGTCAGCCCCAGCATTTT
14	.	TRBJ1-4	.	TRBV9	CASSGTEDNEKLFF	TGTGCCAGCAGCGGGACAGAGGATAATGAAAAACTGTTTTTT
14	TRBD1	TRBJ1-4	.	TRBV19	CASSPTGVAEKLFF	TGTGCCAGTAGCCCGACAGGGGTTGCGGAAAAACTGTTTTTT
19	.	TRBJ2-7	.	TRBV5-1	CASSPSKTMRPNYSYEQYF	TGCGCCAGCAGCCCGTCCAAAACGATGAGGCCTAATTATTCCTACGAGCAGTACTTC
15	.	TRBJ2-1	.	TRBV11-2	CASSYDSLSYNEQFF	TGTGCCAGCAGCTACGACAGCCTCTCCTACAATGAGCAGTTCTTC
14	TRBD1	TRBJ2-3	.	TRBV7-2	CASTRTGDPDTQYF	TGTGCCAGCACCCGGACAGGGGACCCAGATACGCAGTATTTT
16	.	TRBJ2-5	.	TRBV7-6	CASKKGTDGIQETQYF	TGTGCCAGCAAAAAAGGGACTGATGGGATCCAAGAGACCCAGTACTTC
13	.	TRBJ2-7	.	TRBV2	CASSREKGYEQYF	TGTGCCAGCAGCAGGGAAAAGGGCTACGAGCAGTACTTC